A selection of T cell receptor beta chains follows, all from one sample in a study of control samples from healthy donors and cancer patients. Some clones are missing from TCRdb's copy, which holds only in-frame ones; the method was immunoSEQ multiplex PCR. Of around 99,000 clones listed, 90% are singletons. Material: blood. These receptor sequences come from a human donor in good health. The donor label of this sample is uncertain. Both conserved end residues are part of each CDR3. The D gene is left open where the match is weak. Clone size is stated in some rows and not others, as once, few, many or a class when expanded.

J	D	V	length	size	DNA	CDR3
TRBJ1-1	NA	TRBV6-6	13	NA	TGTGCCAGCAGCCGTACAGTGAACACTGAAGCTTTCTTT	CASSRTVNTEAFF
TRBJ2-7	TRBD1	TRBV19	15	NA	TGTGCCAGTAGTATCCGGACAGGGAGTGTCCACGAGCAGTACTTC	CASSIRTGSVHEQYF
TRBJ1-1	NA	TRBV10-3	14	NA	TGTGCCATCAGTGGGACCGCCGGGAACACTGAAGCTTTCTTT	CAISGTAGNTEAFF
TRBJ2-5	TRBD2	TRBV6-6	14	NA	TGTGCCACCCGGACTAGCGGGGGGAAAGAGACCCAGTACTTC	CATRTSGGKETQYF
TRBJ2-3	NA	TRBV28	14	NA	TGTGCCAGCAGTTTAGAGGTTTCTACAGATACGCAGTATTTT	CASSLEVSTDTQYF
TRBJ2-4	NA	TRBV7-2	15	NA	TGTGCCAGCAGCTTGGCCACTATAGCCAAAAACATTCAGTACTTC	CASSLATIAKNIQYF
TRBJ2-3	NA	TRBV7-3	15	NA	TGTGCCAGCAGCTATGATGGGAGAAGCACAGATACGCAGTATTTT	CASSYDGRSTDTQYF
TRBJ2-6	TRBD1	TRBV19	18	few	TGTGCCAGTAGTGGGGACAGGGGTCGTACCTCTGGGGCCAACGTCCTGACTTTC	CASSGDRGRTSGANVLTF
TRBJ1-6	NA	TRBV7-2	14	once	TGTGCCAGCAGCTTACCGGGGAGGGGTTCACCCCTCCACTTT	CASSLPGRGSPLHF
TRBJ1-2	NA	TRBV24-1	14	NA	TGTGCCACCAGTGATTACAGTTTTGACTATGGCTACACCTTC	CATSDYSFDYGYTF
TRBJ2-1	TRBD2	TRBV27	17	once	TGTGCCAGCAGTTTGGGGACTAGAAGTCTCTCCTACAATGAGCAGTTCTTC	CASSLGTRSLSYNEQFF
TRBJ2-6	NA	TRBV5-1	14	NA	TGCGCCAGCAGCGGGTACTCTGGGGCCAACGTCCTGACTTTC	CASSGYSGANVLTF
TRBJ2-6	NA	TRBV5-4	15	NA	TGTGCCAGCACCGAGACCGGTCCTGGGGCCAACGTCCTGACTTTC	CASTETGPGANVLTF
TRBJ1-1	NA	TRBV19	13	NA	TGTGCCAGCAGTGACAGGAGGAACACTGAAGCTTTCTTT	CASSDRRNTEAFF
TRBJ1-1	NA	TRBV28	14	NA	TGTGCCAGCACCGGAGGGCAGGGTAACACTGAAGCTTTCTTT	CASTGGQGNTEAFF
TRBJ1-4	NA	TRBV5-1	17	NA	TGCGCCAGCGGACCGGGACACACCACGGAAACTAATGAAAAACTGTTTTTT	CASGPGHTTETNEKLFF
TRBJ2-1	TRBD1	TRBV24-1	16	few	TGTGCCACCAGTGACCACCGACAGGGATTCAACAATGAGCAGTTCTTC	CATSDHRQGFNNEQFF
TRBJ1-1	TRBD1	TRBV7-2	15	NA	TGTGCCAGCAGCTACAGGGGGCTGATTAGCACTGAAGCTTTCTTT	CASSYRGLISTEAFF
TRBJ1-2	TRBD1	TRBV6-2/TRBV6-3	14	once	TGTGCCAGCAGTTACCGCCGGGACAGCGATGGCTACACCTTC	CASSYRRDSDGYTF